This T cell receptor beta chain was observed in a study of Ad26.COV2.S vaccination and SARS-CoV-2 variants. Overall study: Donor joined the COV1001 Ad26.COV2.S trial arm. Doses of Ad26.COV2.S were injected into muscle once or twice, 56 days apart.

The protocol was immunoSEQ multiplex PCR, while the TCRdb copy is restricted to in-frame clones and leaves out a portion. The sample holds 360,000 or so clones; roughly 87% are singletons and the top ten take around 3.7%. Treatment described: around 19 received Ad26.COV2.S at low or high dose, single or two shots; about five received placebo; per-sample allocation not given. Sampling was done on day 63 after the first vaccine or placebo injection. Study results and limitations: Substantial breadth was reported for post-vaccination spike-specific CD8+ and CD4+ T cells.

Note on this clone: Its antigen is still unknown.

This CDR3 has 16 amino acids. The germline gives CDR1 SGHTA, CDR2 FQGNSA. The V segment lost 4 bases and the J segment 8 bases; nucleotides outside the gene matches: 14. This clonotype was obtained from a person between 18 and 65 years old who received the Ad26.COV2.S COVID-19 vaccine or a placebo. V gene TRBV7-2 combines with J gene TRBJ2-1; 7 positions match TRBD2. The starting material was peripheral blood, obtained in a trial of Ad26.COV2.S vaccine versus placebo. The CDR3 reads CASSSDSGTTAHEQFF. For the CDR3, the DNA is TGTGCCAGCAGCTCAGACTCCGGGACTACAGCACATGAGCAGTTCTTC.